This T cell receptor (beta chain) comes out of a study of cytomegalovirus exposure and HLA in healthy donors. The study's findings and limits: The productive fraction for most TCR beta V segments was about 87% or about 30% in an earlier analysis. Highly shared variants forming one cluster were likely a sequencing artifact.

Primers: 60 Vbeta forward and 13 Jbeta reverse. How the authors handled the data: A later analysis tallied some 80 million unique TCR beta chains, 10 million to 12 million of them shared. Generated by immunoSEQ multiplex PCR, the TCRdb table keeps only in-frame clones and is missing some. The V and J calls and clone size were taken over from that table, and D and trimming were inferred from the DNA. The sample holds around 120,000 clones; approximately 83% are singletons and the top ten take 1% to 1.5%. Looked up from germline, CDR1 is MRHNA and CDR2 is SNTAGT. The CDR3 has 13 residues. Trimming took off 6 bases at V and 12 bases at J, with 20 bases between the two ends. On this clone: Its antigen is unidentified.

The chain links TRBV6-4 to TRBJ1-2, with a possible D match to TRBD1 (5 bases). The sequence was obtained from a girl aged 2-9 years in good health and CMV-seronegative. The sequenced sample was PBMCs. The CDR3 DNA is TGTGCCAGCAGAGTAACAGGTCGCCAGCCCCACACCTTC. This gives the protein CASRVTGRQPHTF.